A few counts support the clone carrying this T cell receptor (beta chain). The antigen is unknown. This entry is derived from a study of T cells after yellow fever vaccination. The V gene end was trimmed by 5 bases and the J gene end by 2 bases; junction bases not matched to a gene: 6. The CDR3 sequence is 15 residues long. CDR1 is MNHNS, CDR2 SASEGT, per germline. Study outcomes and limitations: Subsequent to the booster, the majority of primary-vaccination clones reappeared (roughly 96% CD4, 70% to 90% CD8). A limited proportion of clonotypes was detected within both the CD4 and CD8 compartments. Weaker overall was a secondary response that nonetheless peaked faster, on day 5 versus 15.

Production of TCR cDNA was by 5'RACE template switching, which also added a universal primer site and UMIs. TCRdb reanalysed the 5' RACE reads using MiXCR and keeps one entry per CDR3 protein. The repertoire holds about 360,000 distinct CDR3 sequences, with around 6.5% as singletons. This specimen consisted of PBMCs, obtained 5 days after the yellow fever booster vaccination. The source of this sequence is a young man who received the YFV17D yellow fever vaccine. This chain links TRBV6-1 with TRBJ2-7; 10 positions match TRBD1. CDR3 in amino acids: CASSSRTGGTYEQYF. In DNA form, the CDR3 reads TGTGCCAGCAGTAGCAGGACAGGGGGTACCTACGAGCAGTACTTC.